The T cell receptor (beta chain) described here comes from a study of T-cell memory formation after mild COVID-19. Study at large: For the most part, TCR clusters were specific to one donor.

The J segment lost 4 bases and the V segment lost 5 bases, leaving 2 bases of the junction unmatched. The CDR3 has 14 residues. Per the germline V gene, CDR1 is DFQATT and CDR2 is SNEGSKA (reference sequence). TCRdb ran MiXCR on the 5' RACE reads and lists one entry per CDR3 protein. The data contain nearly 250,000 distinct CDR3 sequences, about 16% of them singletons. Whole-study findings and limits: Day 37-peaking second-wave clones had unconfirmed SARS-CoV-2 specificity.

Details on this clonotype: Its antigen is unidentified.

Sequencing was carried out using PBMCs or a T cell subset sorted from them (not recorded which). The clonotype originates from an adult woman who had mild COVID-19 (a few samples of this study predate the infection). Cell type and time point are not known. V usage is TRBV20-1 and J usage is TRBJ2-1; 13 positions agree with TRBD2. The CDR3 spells CSALLAGGYNEQFF. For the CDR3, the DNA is TGCAGTGCTTTACTAGCGGGAGGGTACAATGAGCAGTTCTTC.